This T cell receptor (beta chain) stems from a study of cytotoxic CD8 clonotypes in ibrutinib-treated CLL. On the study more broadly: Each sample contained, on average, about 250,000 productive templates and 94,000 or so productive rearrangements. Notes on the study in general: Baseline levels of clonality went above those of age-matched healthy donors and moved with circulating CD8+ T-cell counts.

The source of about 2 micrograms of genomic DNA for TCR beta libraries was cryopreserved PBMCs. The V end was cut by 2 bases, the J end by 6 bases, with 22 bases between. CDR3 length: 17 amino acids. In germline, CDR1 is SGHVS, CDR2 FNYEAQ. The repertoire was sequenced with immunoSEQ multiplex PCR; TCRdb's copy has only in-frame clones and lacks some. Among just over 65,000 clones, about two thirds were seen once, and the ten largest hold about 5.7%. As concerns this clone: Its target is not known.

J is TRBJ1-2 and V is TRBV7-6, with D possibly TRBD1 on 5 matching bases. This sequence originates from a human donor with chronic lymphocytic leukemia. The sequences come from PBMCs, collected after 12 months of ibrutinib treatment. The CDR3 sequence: CASSLSGPWGRVDGYTF. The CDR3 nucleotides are TGTGCCAGCAGCTTATCTGGCCCGTGGGGCAGGGTCGATGGCTACACCTTC.